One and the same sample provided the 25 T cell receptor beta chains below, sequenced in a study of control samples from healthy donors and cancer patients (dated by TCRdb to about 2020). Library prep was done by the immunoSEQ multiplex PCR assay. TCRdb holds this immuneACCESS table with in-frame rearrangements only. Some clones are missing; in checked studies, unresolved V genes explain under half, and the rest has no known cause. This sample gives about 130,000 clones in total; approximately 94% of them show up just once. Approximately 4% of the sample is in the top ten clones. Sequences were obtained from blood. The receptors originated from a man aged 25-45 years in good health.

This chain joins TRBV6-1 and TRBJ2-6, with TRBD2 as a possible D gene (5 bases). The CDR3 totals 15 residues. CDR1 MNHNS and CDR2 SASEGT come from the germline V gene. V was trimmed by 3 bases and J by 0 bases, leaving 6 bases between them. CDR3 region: CASSDEGSGANVLTF. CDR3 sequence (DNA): TGTGCCAGCAGTGACGAGGGCTCTGGGGCCAACGTCCTGACTTTC.

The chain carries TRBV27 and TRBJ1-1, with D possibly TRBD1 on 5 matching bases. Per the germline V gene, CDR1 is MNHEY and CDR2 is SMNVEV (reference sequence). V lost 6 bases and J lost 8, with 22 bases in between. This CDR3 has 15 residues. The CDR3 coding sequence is TGTGCCAGCAGGCTTAGTTGGGGGAGCAGAACGGAAGCTTTCTTT. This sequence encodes CASRLSWGSRTEAFF.

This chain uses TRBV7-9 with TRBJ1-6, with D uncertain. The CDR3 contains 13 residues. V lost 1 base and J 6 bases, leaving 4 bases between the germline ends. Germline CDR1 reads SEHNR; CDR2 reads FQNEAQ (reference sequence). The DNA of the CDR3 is TGTGCCAGCAGCTTAGTTGGTAATTCACCCCTCCACTTT. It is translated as CASSLVGNSPLHF.

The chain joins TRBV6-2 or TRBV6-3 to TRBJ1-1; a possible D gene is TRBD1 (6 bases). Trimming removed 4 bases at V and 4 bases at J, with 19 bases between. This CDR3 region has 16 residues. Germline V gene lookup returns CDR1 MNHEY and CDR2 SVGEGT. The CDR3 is CASSSPGGRMFTEAFF. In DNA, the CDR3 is TGTGCCAGCAGTTCTCCGGGGGGGCGAATGTTCACTGAAGCTTTCTTT.

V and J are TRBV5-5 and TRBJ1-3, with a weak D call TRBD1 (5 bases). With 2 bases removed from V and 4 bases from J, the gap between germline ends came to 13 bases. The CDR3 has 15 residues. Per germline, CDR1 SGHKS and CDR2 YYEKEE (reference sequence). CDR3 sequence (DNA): TGTGCCAGCAGCTTCGAGCGGGGCGGAGGAAACACCATATATTTT. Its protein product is CASSFERGGGNTIYF.

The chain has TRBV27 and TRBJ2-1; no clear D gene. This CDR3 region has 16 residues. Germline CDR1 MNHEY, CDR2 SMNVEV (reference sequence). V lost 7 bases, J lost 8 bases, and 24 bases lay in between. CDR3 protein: CASNPAVRASLHEQFF. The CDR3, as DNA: TGTGCCAGCAACCCCGCGGTCCGAGCGTCCTTGCATGAGCAGTTCTTC.

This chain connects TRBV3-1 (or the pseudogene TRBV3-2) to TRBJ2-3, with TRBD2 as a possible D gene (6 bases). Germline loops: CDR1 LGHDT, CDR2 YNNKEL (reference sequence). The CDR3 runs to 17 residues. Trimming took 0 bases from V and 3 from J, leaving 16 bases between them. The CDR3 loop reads CASSQDKEGRWTDTQYF. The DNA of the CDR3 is TGTGCCAGCAGCCAAGATAAGGAGGGGCGCTGGACAGATACGCAGTATTTT.

CDR3 loop: CASSESGHPNTEAFF. CDR3 DNA: TGCGCCAGCAGTGAGTCGGGACACCCGAACACTGAAGCTTTCTTT. The chain couples TRBV10-1 to TRBJ1-1, with a possible D match to TRBD1 (6 bases). The germline V gene has CDR1 WNHNN and CDR2 SYGVQD (reference sequence). The CDR3 has 15 residues. The V end lost 0 bases, the J end lost 1 base, and 9 bases lay between the germline ends.

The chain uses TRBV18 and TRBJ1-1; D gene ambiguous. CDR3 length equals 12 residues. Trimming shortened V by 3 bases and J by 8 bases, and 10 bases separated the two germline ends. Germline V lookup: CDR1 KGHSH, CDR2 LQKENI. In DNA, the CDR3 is TGTGCCAGCTCACCTTATGAGGGAGAAGCTTTCTTT. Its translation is CASSPYEGEAFF.

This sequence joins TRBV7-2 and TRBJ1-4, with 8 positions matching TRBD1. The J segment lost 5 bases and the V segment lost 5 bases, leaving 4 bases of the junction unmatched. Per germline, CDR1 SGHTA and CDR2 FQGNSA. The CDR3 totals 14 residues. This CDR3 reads CASSLGQGNEKLFF. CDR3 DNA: TGTGCCAGCAGCCTTGGACAGGGCAATGAAAAACTGTTTTTT.

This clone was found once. The CDR3 loop is CASSLWDISYNEQFF. As DNA, the CDR3 is TGTGCCAGCAGCTTGTGGGACATTTCCTACAATGAGCAGTTCTTC. The chain carries TRBV7-9 and TRBJ2-1; D is possibly TRBD1 (6 bases). Germline V CDR1 and CDR2: SEHNR, FQNEAQ (reference sequence). Trimming took off 3 bases at V and 1 base at J, with 10 bases between the two ends. CDR3 length: 15 residues.

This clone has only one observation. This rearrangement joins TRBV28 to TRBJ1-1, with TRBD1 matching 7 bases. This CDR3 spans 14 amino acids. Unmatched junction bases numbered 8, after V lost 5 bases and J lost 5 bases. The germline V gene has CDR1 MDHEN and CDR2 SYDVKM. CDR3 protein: CASSPGGAGTEAFF. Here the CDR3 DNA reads TGTGCCAGCAGTCCAGGGGGTGCGGGGACTGAAGCTTTCTTT.

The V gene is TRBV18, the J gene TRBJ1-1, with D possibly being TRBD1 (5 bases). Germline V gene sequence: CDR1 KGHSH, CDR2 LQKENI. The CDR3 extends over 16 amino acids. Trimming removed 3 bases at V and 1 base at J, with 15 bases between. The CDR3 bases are TGTGCCAGCTCACCGAGGATGACACAGGAGAACACTGAAGCTTTCTTT. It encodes CASSPRMTQENTEAFF. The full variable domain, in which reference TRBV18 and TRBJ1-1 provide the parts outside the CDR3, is NAGVMQNPRHLVRRRGQEARLRCSPMKGHSHVYWYRQLPEEGLKFMVYLQKENIIDESGMPKERFSAEFPKEGPSILRIQQVVRGDSAAYFCASSPRMTQENTEAFFGQGTRLTVV.

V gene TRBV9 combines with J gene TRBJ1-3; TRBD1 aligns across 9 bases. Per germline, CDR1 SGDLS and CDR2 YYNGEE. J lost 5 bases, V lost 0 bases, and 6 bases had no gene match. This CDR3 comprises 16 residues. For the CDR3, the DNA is TGTGCCAGCAGCGTAGGGGGACAGGGTAGGAGAAACACCATATATTTT. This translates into CASSVGGQGRRNTIYF. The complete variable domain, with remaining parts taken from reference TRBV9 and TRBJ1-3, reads DSGVTQTPKHLITATGQRVTLRCSPRSGDLSVYWYQQSLDQGLQFLIQYYNGEERAKGNILERFSAQQFPDLHSELNLSSLELGDSALYFCASSVGGQGRRNTIYFGEGSWLTVV.

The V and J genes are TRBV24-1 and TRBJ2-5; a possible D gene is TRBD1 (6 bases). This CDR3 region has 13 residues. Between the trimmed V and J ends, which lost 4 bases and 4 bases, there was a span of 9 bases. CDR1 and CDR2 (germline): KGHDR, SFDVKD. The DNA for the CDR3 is TGTGCCACCAGTGACCGGGACACAGAGACCCAGTACTTC. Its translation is CATSDRDTETQYF.

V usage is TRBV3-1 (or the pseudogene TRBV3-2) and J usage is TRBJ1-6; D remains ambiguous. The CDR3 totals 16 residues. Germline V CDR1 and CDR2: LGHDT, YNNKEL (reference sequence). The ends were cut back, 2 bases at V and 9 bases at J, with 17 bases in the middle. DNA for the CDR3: TGTGCCAGCAGCCAAATAAAGCCCGCGGGAGGTTCACCCCTCCACTTT. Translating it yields CASSQIKPAGGSPLHF.

In DNA, the CDR3 is TGCGCCAGCAGCACTTCCGGGACAGGGAATGAAAAACTGTTTTTT. Translating gives CASSTSGTGNEKLFF. The chain joins TRBV5-1 to TRBJ1-4; 9 positions match TRBD1. The CDR3 is 15 residues long. Per the germline V gene, CDR1 is SGHRS and CDR2 is YFSETQ. V shed 4 bases and J 5 bases; nucleotides not matched to a gene: 6.

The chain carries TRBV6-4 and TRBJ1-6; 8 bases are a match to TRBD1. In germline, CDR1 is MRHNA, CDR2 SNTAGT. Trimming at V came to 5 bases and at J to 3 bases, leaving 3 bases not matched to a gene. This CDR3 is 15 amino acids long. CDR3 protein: CASSTGTGYNSPLHF. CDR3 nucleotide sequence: TGTGCCAGCAGTACCGGGACAGGCTATAATTCACCCCTCCACTTT.

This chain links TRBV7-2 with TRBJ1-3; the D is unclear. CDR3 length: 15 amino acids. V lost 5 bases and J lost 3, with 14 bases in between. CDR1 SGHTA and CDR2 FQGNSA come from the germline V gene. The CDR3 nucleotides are TGTGCCAGCAGCCGGCCCGGGAAGGGTGGAAACACCATATATTTT. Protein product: CASSRPGKGGNTIYF.

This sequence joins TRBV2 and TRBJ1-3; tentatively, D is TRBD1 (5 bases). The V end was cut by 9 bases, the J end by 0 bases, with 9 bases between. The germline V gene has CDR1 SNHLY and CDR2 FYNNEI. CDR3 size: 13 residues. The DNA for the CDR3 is TGTGCCAGGGGGGGGTCCTCTGGAAACACCATATATTTT. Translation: CARGGSSGNTIYF.

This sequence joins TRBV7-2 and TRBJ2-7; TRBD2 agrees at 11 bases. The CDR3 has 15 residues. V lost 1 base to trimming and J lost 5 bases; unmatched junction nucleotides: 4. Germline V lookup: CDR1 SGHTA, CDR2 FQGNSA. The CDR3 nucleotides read TGTGCCAGCAGCTTAGTGACTAGCGGGGCCCACGAGCAGTACTTC. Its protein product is CASSLVTSGAHEQYF.

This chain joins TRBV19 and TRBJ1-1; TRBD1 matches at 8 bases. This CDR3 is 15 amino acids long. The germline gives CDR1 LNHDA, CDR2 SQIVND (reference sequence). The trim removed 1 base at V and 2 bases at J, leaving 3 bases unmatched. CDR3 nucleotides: TGTGCCAGTAGTATAGCAGGGACAGGAAACACTGAAGCTTTCTTT. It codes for CASSIAGTGNTEAFF.

The CDR3 DNA sequence: TGTGCCAGCAGTTTACTGTCGAGCAGGGTTTATGGCTACACCTTC. Residues: CASSLLSSRVYGYTF. The chain combines TRBV28 with TRBJ1-2, with D tentatively TRBD1 (5 bases). Germline loops: CDR1 MDHEN, CDR2 SYDVKM. V was clipped by 2 bases and J by 5 bases, with 15 bases between them. The CDR3 sequence is 15 residues long.

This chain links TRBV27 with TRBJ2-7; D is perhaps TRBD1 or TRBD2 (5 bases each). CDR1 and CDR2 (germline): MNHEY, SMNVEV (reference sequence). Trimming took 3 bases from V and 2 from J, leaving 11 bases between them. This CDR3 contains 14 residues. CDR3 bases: TGTGCCAGCAGTTTGTCGGGACGGACCTACGAGCAGTACTTC. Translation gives CASSLSGRTYEQYF.

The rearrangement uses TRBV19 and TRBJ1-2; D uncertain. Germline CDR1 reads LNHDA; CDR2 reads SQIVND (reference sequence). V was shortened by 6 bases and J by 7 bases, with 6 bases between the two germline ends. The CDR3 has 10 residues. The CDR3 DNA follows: TGTGCCAGTAGATCTCCTGGCTACACCTTC. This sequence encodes CASRSPGYTF.